This TCR beta chain came from a study of blood T cell repertoires in COVID-19. This clone was detected a few times. Original processing notes: Estimates of nucleated cell counts were drawn from the amplification of reference gene primers. The protocol was immunoSEQ multiplex PCR, while the TCRdb copy is restricted to in-frame clones and leaves out a portion. V, J and clone size reflect that table, while D and trimming were determined from the DNA. Found here are approximately 150,000 clones, about 88% of them singletons; the top ten hold approximately 2.5%. Germline CDR1 is MGHRA and CDR2 is YSYEKL. The CDR3 contains 14 residues. Trimming removed 1 base from V and 4 bases from J, with 10 bases in between. Seattle patients were enrolled while actively infected and followed longitudinally.

The chain joins TRBV4-1 to TRBJ1-2, with a possible D match to TRBD1 (6 bases). Sequenced: peripheral blood. This clonotype originated in a human donor with COVID-19, enrolled during active disease. The donor label of this sample is uncertain. CDR3 residues: CASSQVGQLYGYTF. The CDR3 region has the DNA TGCGCCAGCAGCCAAGTCGGACAGCTCTATGGCTACACCTTC.